Below, one T cell receptor beta chain is given with its context. Its antigen is still unknown. The data derive from a study of cytomegalovirus exposure and HLA in healthy donors. Study details: Within an early data release were around 87 million unique TCRs drawn from HLA-typed donors. Overall study findings and caveats: Highly shared variants forming one cluster were likely a sequencing artifact. CMV serostatus stood as the only immune exposure information on hand.

Primers for the PCR totalled 60 Vbeta and 13 Jbeta. Using immunoSEQ multiplex PCR, the repertoire was profiled, and TCRdb retains in-frame clones only, with some absent. The table lists about 120,000 clones, under 90% of them singletons. Source material: PBMCs. This TCR came from a woman in her thirties or forties in good health and CMV-seronegative.

The CDR3 DNA reads TGTGCCAGCAGCGATCGGACTAGCGGGACTTACGGGGAGCTGTTTTTT. Its protein is CASSDRTSGTYGELFF. The gene calls are TRBV7-3 and TRBJ2-2, with 12 bases aligning to TRBD2. CDR3 length: 16 residues. Germline CDR1 reads SGHTA; CDR2 reads FQGTGA. Trimming removed 5 bases from V and 7 bases from J; junction bases left unmatched: 8.